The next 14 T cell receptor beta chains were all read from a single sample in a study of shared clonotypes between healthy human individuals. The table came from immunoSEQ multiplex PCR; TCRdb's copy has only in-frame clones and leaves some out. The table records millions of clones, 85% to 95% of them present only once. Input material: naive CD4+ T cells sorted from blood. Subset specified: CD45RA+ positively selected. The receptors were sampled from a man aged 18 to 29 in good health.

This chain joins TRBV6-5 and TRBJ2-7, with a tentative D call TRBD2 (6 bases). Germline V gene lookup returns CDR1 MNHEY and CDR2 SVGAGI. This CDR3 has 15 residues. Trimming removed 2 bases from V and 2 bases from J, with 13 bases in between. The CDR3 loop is CASSYTSGSPYEQYF. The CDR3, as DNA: TGTGCCAGCAGTTACACCTCCGGGAGCCCCTACGAGCAGTACTTC.

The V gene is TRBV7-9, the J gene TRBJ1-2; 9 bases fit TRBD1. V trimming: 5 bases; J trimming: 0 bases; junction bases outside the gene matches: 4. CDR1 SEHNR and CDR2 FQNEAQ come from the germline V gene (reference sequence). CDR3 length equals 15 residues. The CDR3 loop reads CASSQGTGTNYGYTF. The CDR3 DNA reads TGTGCCAGCAGCCAAGGGACAGGGACTAACTATGGCTACACCTTC.

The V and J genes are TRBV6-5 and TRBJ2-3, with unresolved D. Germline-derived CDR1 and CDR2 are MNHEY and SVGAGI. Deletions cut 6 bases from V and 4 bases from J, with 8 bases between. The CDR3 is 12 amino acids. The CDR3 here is CASRGSADTQYF. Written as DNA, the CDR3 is TGTGCCAGCAGGGGATCGGCAGATACGCAGTATTTT.

CDR3: CASSFRGGAGEQYF. CDR3 nucleotide sequence: TGTGCCAGCAGTTTCCGCGGGGGGGCCGGGGAGCAGTACTTC. The chain links TRBV28 to TRBJ2-7; TRBD2 matches at 9 bases. This CDR3 is 14 amino acids long. Germline V gene sequence: CDR1 MDHEN, CDR2 SYDVKM. Unmatched junction bases numbered 7, after V lost 3 bases and J lost 7 bases.

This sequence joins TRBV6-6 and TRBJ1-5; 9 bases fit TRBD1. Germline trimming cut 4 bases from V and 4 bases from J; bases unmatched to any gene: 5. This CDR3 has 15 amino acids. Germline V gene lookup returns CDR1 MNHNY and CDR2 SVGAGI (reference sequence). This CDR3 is CASSFRQGDNQPQHF. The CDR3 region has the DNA TGTGCCAGCAGTTTCCGACAGGGGGATAATCAGCCCCAGCATTTT.

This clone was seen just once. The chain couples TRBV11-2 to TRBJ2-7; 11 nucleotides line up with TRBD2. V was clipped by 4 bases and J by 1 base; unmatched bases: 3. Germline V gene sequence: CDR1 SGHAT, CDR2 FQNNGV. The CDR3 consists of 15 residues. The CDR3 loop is CASSYGTSGSYEQYF. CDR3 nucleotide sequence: TGTGCCAGCAGCTACGGGACTAGCGGTTCCTACGAGCAGTACTTC.

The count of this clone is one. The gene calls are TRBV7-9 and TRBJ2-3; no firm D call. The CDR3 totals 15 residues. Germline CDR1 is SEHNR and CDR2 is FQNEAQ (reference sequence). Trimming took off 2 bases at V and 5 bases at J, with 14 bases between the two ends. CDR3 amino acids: CASSLSLGSGDTQYF. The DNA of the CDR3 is TGTGCCAGCAGCTTAAGTCTTGGGTCGGGAGATACGCAGTATTTT.

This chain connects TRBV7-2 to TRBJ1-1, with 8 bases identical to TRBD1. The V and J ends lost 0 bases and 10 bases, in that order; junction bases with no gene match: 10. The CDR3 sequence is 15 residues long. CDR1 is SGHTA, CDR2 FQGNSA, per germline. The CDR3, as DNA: TGTGCCAGCAGCTTAGCGCTGTGGACAGGGATGGTAGCTTTCTTT. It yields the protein CASSLALWTGMVAFF.

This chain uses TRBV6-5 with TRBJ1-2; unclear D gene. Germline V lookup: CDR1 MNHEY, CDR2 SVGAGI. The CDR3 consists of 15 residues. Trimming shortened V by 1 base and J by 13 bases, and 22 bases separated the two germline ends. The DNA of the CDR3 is TGTGCCAGCAGTTACTTGACGACCCGCGGGCCAAGGTTCACCTTC. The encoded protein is CASSYLTTRGPRFTF.

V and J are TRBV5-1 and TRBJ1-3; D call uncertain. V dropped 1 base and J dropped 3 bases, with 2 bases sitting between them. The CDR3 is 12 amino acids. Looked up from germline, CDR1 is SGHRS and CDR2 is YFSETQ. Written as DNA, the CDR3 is TGCGCCAGCAGCTTGTTTGGAAACACCATATATTTT. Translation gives CASSLFGNTIYF.

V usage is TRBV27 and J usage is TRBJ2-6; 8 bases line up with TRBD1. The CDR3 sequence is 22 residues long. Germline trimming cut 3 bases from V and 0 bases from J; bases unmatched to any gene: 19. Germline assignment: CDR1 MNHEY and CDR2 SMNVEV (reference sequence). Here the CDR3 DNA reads TGTGCCAGCAGTTTTCAGGTTCGAGGACAGGGTAAGATAGACTCTGGGGCCAACGTCCTGACTTTC. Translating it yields CASSFQVRGQGKIDSGANVLTF.

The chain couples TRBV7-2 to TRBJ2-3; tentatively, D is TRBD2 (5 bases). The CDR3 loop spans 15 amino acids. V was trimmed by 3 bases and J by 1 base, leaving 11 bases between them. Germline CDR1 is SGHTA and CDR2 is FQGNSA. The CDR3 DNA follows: TGTGCCAGCAGCTTCGGAACTAGTGGCACAGATACGCAGTATTTT. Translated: CASSFGTSGTDTQYF.

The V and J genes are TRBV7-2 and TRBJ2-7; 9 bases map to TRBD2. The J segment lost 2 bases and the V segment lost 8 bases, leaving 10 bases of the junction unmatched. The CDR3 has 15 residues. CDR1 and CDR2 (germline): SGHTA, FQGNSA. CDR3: CASQGSGSPTYEQYF. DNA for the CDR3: TGTGCCAGCCAGGGTAGCGGGAGCCCAACCTACGAGCAGTACTTC.

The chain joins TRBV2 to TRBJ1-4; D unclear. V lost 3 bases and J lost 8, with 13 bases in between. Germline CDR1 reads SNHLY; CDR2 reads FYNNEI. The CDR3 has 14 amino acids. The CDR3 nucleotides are TGTGCCAGCAGTGATGCGGTGGGCGACGAAAAACTGTTTTTT. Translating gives CASSDAVGDEKLFF.